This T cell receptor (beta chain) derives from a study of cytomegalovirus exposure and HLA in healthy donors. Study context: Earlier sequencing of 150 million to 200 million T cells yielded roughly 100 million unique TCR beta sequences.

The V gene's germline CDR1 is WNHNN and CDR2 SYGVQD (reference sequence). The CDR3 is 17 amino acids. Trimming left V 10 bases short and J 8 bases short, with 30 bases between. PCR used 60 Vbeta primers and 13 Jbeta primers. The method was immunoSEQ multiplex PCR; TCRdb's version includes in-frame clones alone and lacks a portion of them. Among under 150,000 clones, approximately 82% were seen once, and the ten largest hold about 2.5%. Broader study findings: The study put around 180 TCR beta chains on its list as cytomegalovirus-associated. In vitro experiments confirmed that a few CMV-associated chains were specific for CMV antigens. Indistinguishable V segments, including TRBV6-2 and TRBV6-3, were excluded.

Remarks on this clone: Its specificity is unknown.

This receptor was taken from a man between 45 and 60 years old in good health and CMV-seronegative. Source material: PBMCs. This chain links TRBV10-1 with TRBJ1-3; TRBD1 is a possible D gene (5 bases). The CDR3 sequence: CAITVCCKGYYPDTIYF. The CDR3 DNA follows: TGCGCCATCACTGTTTGTTGTAAGGGGTATTATCCGGACACCATATATTTT.